This T cell receptor (beta chain) was recorded in a study of blood T cell repertoires in COVID-19. Study context: The study drew acute and convalescent COVID-19 samples from the United States, Italy and Spain. PBMCs, B-cell-depleted T cells, or T cells were the source of the cDNA or gDNA that made up the material.

Per the study methods: Reference gene primers were amplified, and this amplification served to estimate nucleated cell counts. Here immunoSEQ multiplex PCR was the method, and the copy in TCRdb shows in-frame clones only, minus some. That table gives V, J and clone size, and the DNA gave D and trimming. The repertoire holds 300,000 or so clones, roughly 86% seen once, with under 2% in the top ten. The CDR3 spans 16 residues. CDR1 is MNHNY and CDR2 is SVGAGI in the germline V gene (reference sequence). J lost 5 bases, V lost 7 bases, and 8 bases had no gene match. Sequencing input: peripheral blood. The chain joins TRBV6-6 to TRBJ2-5; 15 nucleotides line up with TRBD2. This TCR was sampled from a woman aged 50 to 65 with acute or convalescent COVID-19. CDR3 DNA: TGTGCCAGCAAAGGACTAGCGGGAGGGAGGTGGGAGACCCAGTACTTC. This codes for CASKGLAGGRWETQYF.